This T cell receptor (beta chain) is drawn from a study of cytomegalovirus exposure and HLA in healthy donors. Study-wide findings and caveats: There were several of the most significant clusters that appeared linked to common viral pathogens in a later analysis. Donor immune exposure was known only as CMV serostatus. There were reportedly fewer N-insertions in an Asian-associated ancestry cluster than the roughly 670-donor mean, in a later analysis.

Vbeta (60) and Jbeta (13) primers were used in the PCR. Original data processing: A later analysis tallied 75 million to 80 million unique TCR beta chains, around 10 million of them shared. Here immunoSEQ multiplex PCR was the method, and the copy in TCRdb shows in-frame clones only, minus some. The D gene and trimming were derived from the DNA, and the V and J assignments and clone size from that table. The sample includes about 130,000 clones, roughly 78% of them seen just once. This CDR3 comprises 15 residues. V was cut by 5 bases and J by 3 bases, with 15 bases left in between. Germline loops: CDR1 SEHNR, CDR2 FQNEAQ (reference sequence). About this clone itself: Its antigen is unknown.

The chain recombines TRBV7-9 with TRBJ2-3; tentative D call: TRBD1 (6 bases). This TCR was recovered from a man between 40 and 49 years old in good health and CMV-seropositive. The sequenced sample was PBMCs. Written as DNA, the CDR3 is TGTGCCAGCAGCGGCTACCAACAGGGTACAGATACGCAGTATTTT. Protein product: CASSGYQQGTDTQYF.